Shown below are 3 T cell receptor beta chains from a single sample sequenced in a study of blood T cells in healthy people across ages (dated by TCRdb to the mid-2010s). Library preparation was by 5' RACE. These reads were obtained on an Illumina HiSeq 2500. A second PCR of about 6 to 11 cycles was performed with a sample-barcoded 5' primer and a J-beta primer mix. The public reads were quality trimmed at Q25 with fastp and then assembled into clones with MiXCR by TCRdb, keeping productive beta chains. Entries that share a CDR3 protein sequence are merged under the most common genes and DNA. The sample data list fewer than 950,000 distinct CDR3 sequences, and about 53% of these were observed just once. The ten largest clonotypes hold 41% of the sample. Material for sequencing was blood. All receptors come from an elderly man in good health.

The chain has TRBV27 and TRBJ2-3; D is unclear. This CDR3 has 14 amino acids. Per the germline V gene, CDR1 is MNHEY and CDR2 is SMNVEV (reference sequence). Trimming removed 10 bases from V and 1 base from J, with 15 bases in between. The CDR3 is CATRSAGGTDTQYF. DNA for the CDR3: TGTGCCACCCGTTCGGCTGGCGGCACAGATACGCAGTATTTT.

The rearrangement links TRBV12-3 or TRBV12-4 to TRBJ2-3; D uncertain. V shed 7 bases and J shed 3 bases, with 8 bases lying between them. This CDR3 comprises 12 residues. In nucleotides, the CDR3 is TGTGCCAGCACCCCGGCAACAGATACGCAGTATTTT. It codes for CASTPATDTQYF.

The CDR3 DNA sequence: TGTGCCAGCAGCGTAGGTCTCGTAAGGACGGGAGGGCCACATGAGCAGTACTTC. This translates into CASSVGLVRTGGPHEQYF. This sequence joins TRBV9 and TRBJ2-5; 8 bases agree with TRBD2. CDR3 length: 18 amino acids. V lost 0 bases to trimming and J lost 11 bases; unmatched junction nucleotides: 21. Germline CDR1 is SGDLS and CDR2 is YYNGEE.